The source of this T cell receptor beta chain is a study of vaccination effects on CD4 cells after COVID-19. Antigen-specific CD4+ T cells were expanded with viral peptide pools in the ViraFEST assay before sequencing. Culturing for around 10 days preceded CD4+ T cell isolation. Prior SARS-CoV-2 infection was absent in the vaccine recipients, as shown by negative nucleocapsid antibodies. The protocol was immunoSEQ multiplex PCR, while the TCRdb copy is restricted to in-frame clones and leaves out a portion. The profile shows around 66,000 clones, roughly 76% of them singletons. Remarks on this clone: Its antigen is as yet unknown.

This CDR3 comprises 13 residues. From germline, CDR1 is SGHRS and CDR2 YFSETQ. V gave up 0 bases and J gave up 5 bases, with 8 bases separating them. The V gene is TRBV5-1, the J gene TRBJ1-2; D remains ambiguous. The sequence came from a human donor who received a COVID-19 vaccine. The sample was CD4+ T cells from PBMCs cultured with HCoV-OC43 spike peptides, taken before COVID-19 vaccination. Noted subset: HCoV-OC43 spike overlapping peptide pool stimulation. CDR3 amino acids: CASSLAGEYGYTF. CDR3 DNA: TGCGCCAGCAGCTTGGCCGGGGAATATGGCTACACCTTC. Combining the CDR3 with reference TRBV5-1 and TRBJ1-2 gives the whole variable domain KAGVTQTPRYLIKTRGQQVTLSCSPISGHRSVSWYQQTPGQGLQFLFEYFSETQRNKGNFPGRFSGRQFSNSRSEMNVSTLELGDSALYLCASSLAGEYGYTFGSGTRLTVV.